The 26 T cell receptor beta chains below all came from one sample that was sequenced in a study of PD-1 blockade in classical Hodgkin lymphoma. Following autologous stem cell transplantation, relapse occurred in every patient, and exposure to brentuximab vedotin varied. Method: immunoSEQ multiplex PCR; TCRdb's copy keeps in-frame clones and lacks some. This sample has fewer than 110,000 clones, with around 89% found just once. The specimen comprised peripheral blood mononuclear cells (PBMCs), sampled before the second cycle of nivolumab. The receptor set was obtained from a human donor with classical Hodgkin lymphoma.

The chain uses TRBV7-2 and TRBJ1-1; 7 nucleotides line up with TRBD1. This CDR3 has 18 amino acids. Trimming at V came to 1 base and at J to 1 base, leaving 12 bases not matched to a gene. Germline assignment: CDR1 SGHTA and CDR2 FQGNSA. CDR3 nucleotide sequence: TGTGCCAGCAGCTTAGATGTGTGGCGGGACAGCCGGAACACTGAAGCTTTCTTT. This translates into CASSLDVWRDSRNTEAFF.

CDR3 amino acids: CASTIQGTDQPQHF. CDR3 nucleotide sequence: TGTGCCAGTACCATACAGGGGACAGATCAGCCCCAGCATTTT. The chain combines TRBV6-6 with TRBJ1-5; 7 bases agree with TRBD1. Germline loops: CDR1 MNHNY, CDR2 SVGAGI (reference sequence). The CDR3 is made up of 14 amino acids. J gave up 5 bases and V 9 bases, and 10 bases lay outside the gene matches.

The V gene is TRBV30, the J gene TRBJ1-6; D unresolved. The CDR3 is 16 amino acids. Trimming cost V 0 bases and J 6 bases, with 15 bases left between them. Per the germline V gene, CDR1 is GTSNPN and CDR2 is SVGIG (reference sequence). This chain's CDR3 is CAWSVGRVRGNSPLHF. CDR3 nucleotide sequence: TGTGCCTGGAGTGTGGGGAGGGTCCGGGGTAATTCACCCCTCCACTTT.

V gene TRBV5-4 combines with J gene TRBJ1-5; TRBD1 agrees at 10 bases. J was trimmed by 4 bases and V by 0 bases; bases with no gene match: 1. The CDR3 runs to 15 residues. Germline CDR1 SGHNT, CDR2 YYREEE (reference sequence). CDR3 amino acids: CASSLAGQGNQPQHF. CDR3 bases: TGTGCCAGCAGCTTGGCGGGACAGGGGAATCAGCCCCAGCATTTT.

The rearrangement joins TRBV14 to TRBJ2-3, with 9 bases fitting TRBD2. The CDR3 covers 16 residues. The germline gives CDR1 SGHDN, CDR2 FVKESK. The V and J ends lost 4 bases and 1 base, in that order; junction bases with no gene match: 6. The CDR3 region is CASSPERGARTDTQYF. The DNA for the CDR3 is TGTGCCAGCAGCCCAGAGCGGGGGGCCCGCACAGATACGCAGTATTTT.

The genes are TRBV5-6 and TRBJ1-1; D is unclear. Trimming cost V 0 bases and J 8 bases, with 8 bases left between them. The CDR3 extends over 12 amino acids. CDR1 and CDR2 from the germline V gene are SGHDT and YYEEEE. CDR3 nucleotides: TGTGCCAGCAGCTTGGTGTCCGGAGAAGCTTTCTTT. Translated: CASSLVSGEAFF.

This clone showed up just once. The chain employs TRBV7-6 and TRBJ1-1; no reliable D call. This CDR3 region has 14 residues. Germline V lookup: CDR1 SGHVS, CDR2 FNYEAQ. Trimming removed 5 bases from V and 2 bases from J, with 12 bases in between. CDR3 DNA sequence: TGTGCCAGCAGCCCCCTCCCGGCTAACACTGAAGCTTTCTTT. This gives the protein CASSPLPANTEAFF.

J is TRBJ2-5 and V is TRBV6-5; D unclear. V was trimmed by 2 bases and J by 2 bases, leaving 6 bases between them. Germline CDR1 and CDR2: MNHEY and SVGAGI. The CDR3 extends over 13 amino acids. The CDR3 nucleotides are TGTGCCAGCAGTTACGGGCCGCAAGAGACCCAGTACTTC. Translated, it gives CASSYGPQETQYF.

V usage is TRBV30 and J usage is TRBJ1-2; TRBD1 matches at 7 bases. Germline CDR1 is GTSNPN and CDR2 is SVGIG (reference sequence). This CDR3 has 14 amino acids. V shed 2 bases, J shed 4 bases, and the junction held 7 bases outside the gene matches. The CDR3 reads CAWSPDRRPYGYTF. The DNA of the CDR3 is TGTGCCTGGAGTCCGGACAGGAGGCCCTATGGCTACACCTTC.

This clone was seen only once. CDR3 sequence (DNA): TGTGCCAGCAGTTTTACGGCAGGGGTCGCTGAAGCTTTCTTT. Amino acid sequence: CASSFTAGVAEAFF. V gene TRBV28 combines with J gene TRBJ1-1; D may be TRBD1 (6 bases). The germline V gene encodes CDR1 MDHEN and CDR2 SYDVKM. This CDR3 contains 14 residues. Trimming took 3 bases from V and 6 from J, leaving 14 bases between them.

This chain connects TRBV7-9 to TRBJ2-3, with D hard to call. Germline CDR1 is SEHNR and CDR2 is FQNEAQ (reference sequence). CDR3 length equals 14 residues. The ends were cut back, 3 bases at V and 2 bases at J, with 9 bases in the middle. CDR3 DNA sequence: TGTGCCAGCAGCTTTACGGTCCCCACAGATACGCAGTATTTT. Encoded protein: CASSFTVPTDTQYF.

The rearrangement uses TRBV9 and TRBJ2-1; D unresolved. This CDR3 region has 13 residues. Germline V CDR1 and CDR2: SGDLS, YYNGEE. V was trimmed by 4 bases and J by 5 bases, leaving 10 bases between them. The CDR3 sequence is CASSPARNNEQFF. The CDR3 nucleotides are TGTGCCAGCAGCCCCGCCCGTAACAATGAGCAGTTCTTC.

V usage is TRBV27 and J usage is TRBJ2-3, with D unresolved. The CDR3 loop spans 13 amino acids. Germline-derived CDR1 and CDR2 are MNHEY and SMNVEV (reference sequence). V was pared by 1 base and J by 2 bases, with 4 bases between. The CDR3 region is CASSLWSTDTQYF. The CDR3 nucleotides read TGTGCCAGCAGTTTATGGTCCACAGATACGCAGTATTTT.

The chain is built from TRBV27 and TRBJ2-1; tentative D call: TRBD2 (5 bases). This CDR3 has 16 residues. Trimming left V 6 bases short and J 0 bases short, with 15 bases between. Germline-derived CDR1 and CDR2 are MNHEY and SMNVEV (reference sequence). CDR3 DNA sequence: TGTGCCAGCAGCCCAGGACGGGGAAGCTCCTACAATGAGCAGTTCTTC. This translates into CASSPGRGSSYNEQFF.

This chain joins TRBV18 and TRBJ2-3, with D perhaps TRBD1 (5 bases). Trimming stripped 3 bases from V and 5 bases from J, with 12 bases between. This CDR3 is 14 amino acids long. Germline CDR1 KGHSH, CDR2 LQKENI. CDR3 residues: CASSPLGDGDTQYF. The CDR3 nucleotides read TGTGCCAGCTCACCGTTAGGGGATGGAGATACGCAGTATTTT. The complete variable domain, with remaining parts taken from reference TRBV18 and TRBJ2-3, reads NAGVMQNPRHLVRRRGQEARLRCSPMKGHSHVYWYRQLPEEGLKFMVYLQKENIIDESGMPKERFSAEFPKEGPSILRIQQVVRGDSAAYFCASSPLGDGDTQYFGPGTRLTVL.

CDR3 in amino acids: CASTNPTRGVWLYGYTF. CDR3 sequence (DNA): TGTGCCAGCACAAACCCAACTCGAGGGGTGTGGCTCTATGGCTACACCTTC. The chain has TRBV7-9 and TRBJ1-2; TRBD1 might be the D (5 bases). With 7 bases removed from V and 4 bases from J, the gap between germline ends came to 25 bases. The CDR3 sequence is 17 residues long. Germline CDR1 is SEHNR and CDR2 is FQNEAQ (reference sequence). The variable domain in full, completed from reference TRBV7-9 and TRBJ1-2, reads DTGVSQNPRHKITKRGQNVTFRCDPISEHNRLYWYRQTLGQGPEFLTYFQNEAQLEKSRLLSDRFSAERPKGSFSTLEIQRTEQGDSAMYLCASTNPTRGVWLYGYTFGSGTRLTVV.

This clone was seen once. The chain links TRBV2 to TRBJ2-2; TRBD1 aligns across 11 bases. This CDR3 contains 16 residues. The V gene end was trimmed by 7 bases and the J gene end by 5 bases; junction bases not matched to a gene: 9. Per the germline V gene, CDR1 is SNHLY and CDR2 is FYNNEI. The CDR3 spells CASMILGTGGTGELFF. CDR3 bases: TGTGCCAGCATGATATTGGGGACAGGGGGGACCGGGGAGCTGTTTTTT.

CDR3 loop: CAWSPQGDEQYF. The CDR3 DNA sequence: TGTGCCTGGAGCCCGCAGGGGGACGAGCAGTACTTC. The chain employs TRBV30 and TRBJ2-7; 7 positions match TRBD1. The V gene end was trimmed by 3 bases and the J gene end by 5 bases; junction bases not matched to a gene: 4. Germline assignment: CDR1 GTSNPN and CDR2 SVGIG (reference sequence). The CDR3 contains 12 residues.

The rearrangement links TRBV5-1 to TRBJ1-4, with 9 bases that match TRBD1. V was pared by 0 bases and J by 7 bases, with 7 bases of the junction left unmatched. This CDR3 is built from 16 residues. Germline V CDR1 and CDR2: SGHRS, YFSETQ. CDR3 sequence: CASSLDPQGASEKLFF. DNA for the CDR3: TGCGCCAGCAGCTTGGACCCACAGGGGGCGAGTGAAAAACTGTTTTTT.

J is TRBJ1-5 and V is TRBV29-1; no clear D. Germline V lookup: CDR1 SQVTM, CDR2 ANQGSEA. The CDR3 runs to 12 residues. Trimming took 4 bases from V and 3 from J, leaving 7 bases between them. CDR3: CSVGGINQPQHF. As DNA, the CDR3 is TGCAGCGTTGGAGGGATCAATCAGCCCCAGCATTTT.

The gene calls are TRBV5-5 and TRBJ1-3; D not resolved. Germline loops: CDR1 SGHKS, CDR2 YYEKEE (reference sequence). Trimming removed 4 bases at V and 0 bases at J, with 8 bases between. This CDR3 region has 14 residues. CDR3 DNA sequence: TGTGCCAGCAGCCTCCAGACCTCTGGAAACACCATATATTTT. This sequence encodes CASSLQTSGNTIYF.

Comments on this clone: The junction and the germline gene differ at one end; a read error may be behind it. CDR3 sequence reads: CVSRERVGYGYTF. Written as DNA, the CDR3 is TGTGTCAGCAGGGAAAGGGTCGGCTATGGCTACACCTTC. The chain combines TRBV6-5 with TRBJ1-2; tentative D call: TRBD1 (5 bases). This CDR3 spans 13 amino acids. Germline V lookup: CDR1 MNHEY, CDR2 SVGAGI.

This clone was observed once. The V gene is TRBV25-1, the J gene TRBJ2-5, with 9 nucleotides matching TRBD1. Losses at the gene ends were 3 bases for V and 3 bases for J; bases not matched to a gene: 2. This CDR3 contains 14 residues. The V gene's germline CDR1 is MGHDK and CDR2 SYGVNS. For the CDR3, the DNA is TGTGCCAGCAGTGACCGGGACAGGGAAGAGACCCAGTACTTC. Translating it yields CASSDRDREETQYF.

The rearrangement joins TRBV11-2 to TRBJ1-4; no clear D. Trimming removed 2 bases from V and 0 bases from J, with 10 bases in between. CDR3 length: 16 residues. Per the germline V gene, CDR1 is SGHAT and CDR2 is FQNNGV. The CDR3 is CASSLFGLATNEKLFF. CDR3 nucleotides: TGTGCCAGCAGCTTATTCGGGTTAGCAACTAATGAAAAACTGTTTTTT.

This chain uses TRBV30 with TRBJ1-4, with D possibly TRBD1 on 5 matching bases. The CDR3 length is 16 residues. The germline gives CDR1 GTSNPN, CDR2 SVGIG (reference sequence). V shed 3 bases and J shed 5 bases, with 19 bases lying between them. The CDR3 here is CAWRVWGGRGNEKLFF. CDR3 nucleotides: TGTGCCTGGAGAGTGTGGGGAGGGAGGGGAAATGAAAAACTGTTTTTT.

This clone was detected only once. CDR3: CASSLDGTTGYNEQFF. The CDR3 DNA reads TGTGCCAGCAGCTTAGACGGGACGACAGGGTACAATGAGCAGTTCTTC. The chain is built from TRBV7-3 and TRBJ2-1, with 7 positions matching TRBD1. The V segment lost 2 bases and the J segment 4 bases; nucleotides outside the gene matches: 8. CDR3 size: 16 residues. The germline CDR1 and CDR2 sequences are SGHTA and FQGTGA.